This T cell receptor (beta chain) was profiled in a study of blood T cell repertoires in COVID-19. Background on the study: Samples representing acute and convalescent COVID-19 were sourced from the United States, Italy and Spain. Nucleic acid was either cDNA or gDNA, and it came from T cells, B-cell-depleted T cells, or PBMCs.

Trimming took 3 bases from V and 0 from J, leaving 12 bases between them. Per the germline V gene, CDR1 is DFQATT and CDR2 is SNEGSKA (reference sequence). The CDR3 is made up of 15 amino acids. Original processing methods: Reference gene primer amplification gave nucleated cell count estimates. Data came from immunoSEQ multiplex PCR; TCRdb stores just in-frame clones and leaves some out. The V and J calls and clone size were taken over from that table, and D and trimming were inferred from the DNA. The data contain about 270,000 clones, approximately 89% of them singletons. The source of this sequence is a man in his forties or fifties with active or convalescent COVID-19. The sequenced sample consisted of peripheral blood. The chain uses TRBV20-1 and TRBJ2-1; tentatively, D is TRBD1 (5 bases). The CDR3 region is CSASSLTASYNEQFF. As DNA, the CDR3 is TGCAGTGCTAGTTCGTTGACAGCCTCCTACAATGAGCAGTTCTTC.